The 22 T cell receptor beta chains in this list originate from one sample, sequenced in a study of T cell clonality in common variable immunodeficiency. Study-wide results and limits: In common variable immunodeficiency, TCR beta chains reportedly carried fewer deletions and N-nucleotide insertions.

The antigens these receptors bind are not known. Sequencing used immunoSEQ multiplex PCR; TCRdb keeps in-frame clones, though not all of them. Listed for the sample are about 33,000 clones, none seen a single time. The sample consisted of peripheral blood mononuclear cells. These receptors originate from a human donor with common variable immunodeficiency.

This clone was detected a few times. The missing CDR3 end, 3 residues past where the read stops, is filled in from the germline J gene. The V gene is TRBV20-1, the J gene TRBJ2-1; the match to TRBD2 covers 12 bases. The V and J ends lost 0 bases and 7 bases, in that order; junction bases with no gene match: 7. This CDR3 contains 16 residues. Germline V gene data show CDR1 as DFQATT and CDR2 as SNEGSKA (reference sequence). The CDR3 bases that were read are TGCAGTGCTAGAGATCTAGCGGGGGGGCCAGGGAATGAG. Amino acid sequence: CSARDLAGGPGNE. The entire CDR3 is CSARDLAGGPGNEQFF.

This clone was detected ten times or more. From the germline J gene comes the end of the CDR3, since the read stops 3 residues before it. The V gene is TRBV5-1, the J gene TRBJ2-4, with a possible D match to TRBD2 (5 bases). The CDR3 contains 15 residues. Germline V gene data show CDR1 as SGHRS and CDR2 as YFSETQ. V lost 3 bases and J lost 0, with 10 bases in between. The chain's CDR3 is CASSSPGLAKNIQYF. The part of the CDR3 DNA that was read is TGCGCCAGCAGCTCCCCGGGGTTAGCCAAAAACATT.

This clone was counted at least ten times. From the germline J gene comes the end of the CDR3, since the read stops 3 residues before it. The same CDR3 is also encoded by other DNA sequences in this sample. The gene calls are TRBV2 and TRBJ1-4; tentatively, D is TRBD1 (5 bases). Trimming shortened V by 2 bases and J by 7 bases, and 14 bases separated the two germline ends. CDR3 length: 15 residues. CDR1 is SNHLY, CDR2 FYNNEI, per germline. CDR3 DNA (partial): TGTGCCAGCAGTGAAACTTGGGACTTTGGTGAAAAA. This codes for CASSETWDFGEK. The whole CDR3 reads CASSETWDFGEKLFF.

This clone was detected many times. The CDR3 is cut off 3 residues early in the read; its end comes from the germline J gene. The V gene is TRBV19, the J gene TRBJ2-5; 9 bases map to TRBD2. Germline trimming cut 7 bases from V and 1 base from J; bases unmatched to any gene: 4. The CDR3 is made up of 14 amino acids. From germline, CDR1 is LNHDA and CDR2 SQIVND (reference sequence). CDR3 amino acids: CASKPSGAQETQYF. Incomplete CDR3 DNA: TGTGCCAGTAAGCCTAGCGGGGCCCAAGAGACC.

This clone showed up just a few times. Read data end 3 residues before the CDR3 end; the end is taken from the germline J gene. V usage is TRBV30 and J usage is TRBJ1-5; no firm D call. Deletions cut 2 bases from V and 2 bases from J, with 13 bases between. In germline, CDR1 is GTSNPN, CDR2 SVGIG (reference sequence). This CDR3 contains 15 residues. CDR3 in amino acids: CAWSRSGFGNQPQHF. CDR3 bases read: TGTGCCTGGAGTAGGTCAGGATTCGGCAATCAGCCC.

This clone was observed a handful of times. The read finishes 3 residues shy of the CDR3 end, and the germline J gene is used to complete it. The chain joins TRBV19 to TRBJ2-3, with D hard to call. Germline CDR1 reads LNHDA; CDR2 reads SQIVND (reference sequence). V gave up 1 base and J gave up 4 bases, with 15 bases separating them. This CDR3 contains 16 residues. The CDR3 protein is CASSIGTASSSDTQYF. The CDR3 bases that were read are TGTGCCAGTAGTATAGGAACTGCGAGTTCCTCAGATACG.

On this clone: The read falls 3 residues short of the CDR3 end, and the missing part is taken from the germline J gene. V is TRBV18 and J is TRBJ1-1; 9 bases align to TRBD1. The J segment lost 6 bases and the V segment lost 5 bases, leaving 1 base of the junction unmatched. Looked up from germline, CDR1 is KGHSH and CDR2 is LQKENI. The CDR3 covers 12 residues. CDR3 loop: CASSGTGPEAFF. The CDR3 DNA, read in part, is TGTGCCAGCTCAGGGACAGGGCCTGAA.

Worth noting for this clone: The sequenced fragment ends 3 residues before the CDR3 boundary, so the rest is inferred from the germline J gene. V is TRBV30 and J is TRBJ1-5, with 7 nucleotides matching TRBD1. The ends lost 0 bases at V and 0 bases at J; junction bases unmatched: 2. The CDR3 covers 15 residues. Germline V gene lookup returns CDR1 GTSNPN and CDR2 SVGIG (reference sequence). The covered CDR3 bases are TGTGCCTGGAGTGTATCAGGGGGTAGCAATCAGCCC. It translates to CAWSVSGGSNQP. The complete CDR3 reads CAWSVSGGSNQPQHF.

About this clone: Read data end 3 residues before the CDR3 end; the end is taken from the germline J gene. The chain joins TRBV7-2 to TRBJ2-7, with 7 bases identical to TRBD1. The CDR3 runs 14 residues. Trimming at V came to 6 bases and at J to 2 bases, leaving 7 bases not matched to a gene. CDR1 and CDR2 from the germline V gene are SGHTA and FQGNSA. CDR3 bases read: TGTGCCAGCAGGGCAGACAGGGTGGCCTACGAG. This translates into CASRADRVAYE. The CDR3 in full is CASRADRVAYEQYF.

This clone was counted ten times or more. The CDR3 end lies 3 residues beyond the end of the read and is filled in from the germline J gene. The same CDR3 arises from other DNA sequences in this sample as well. The genes are TRBV5-1 and TRBJ2-7; perhaps TRBD2 as D (6 bases). CDR3 size: 16 residues. Trimming pared 0 bases from V and 0 bases from J, leaving 13 bases between. Looked up from germline, CDR1 is SGHRS and CDR2 is YFSETQ. This CDR3 is CASSLEGGASSYEQYF. CDR3 DNA (partial): TGCGCCAGCAGCTTGGAGGGCGGGGCGAGCTCCTACGAG.

About this clone: The CDR3 end falls 3 residues outside the read, so it is completed with the germline J gene. The V call is TRBV2, the J call TRBJ2-1; perhaps TRBD2 as D (6 bases). The CDR3 length is 16 residues. The V end was cut by 4 bases, the J end by 6 bases, with 19 bases between. The germline V gene encodes CDR1 SNHLY and CDR2 FYNNEI. Here the CDR3 reads CASSVPGLPRGNEQFF. CDR3 DNA (partial): TGTGCCAGCAGTGTACCGGGACTCCCAAGAGGCAATGAG.

This clone was picked up many times. The read comes to an end 3 residues before the CDR3 does, leaving the germline J gene to fill in the end. The rearrangement joins TRBV19 to TRBJ1-2; a possible D gene is TRBD1 (6 bases). CDR1 LNHDA and CDR2 SQIVND come from the germline V gene (reference sequence). The CDR3 has 15 amino acids. Trimming took 6 bases from V and 4 from J, leaving 18 bases between them. The covered CDR3 bases are TGTGCCAGTAGCCAGGGGCTCGCGGAAGGCTATGGC. Encoded protein: CASSQGLAEGYG. Given in full, the CDR3 is CASSQGLAEGYGYTF.

Turning to this clone: The read ends 3 residues early relative to the CDR3; the germline J gene fills the gap. This rearrangement joins TRBV5-1 to TRBJ1-2; 8 nucleotides match TRBD1. Germline assignment: CDR1 SGHRS and CDR2 YFSETQ. CDR3 size: 15 residues. CDR3 DNA, as far as it was read: TGCGCCAGCAGCCCCCCAGGAAGGACAGGGAGAGGC. Translating it yields CASSPPGRTGRG. The complete CDR3 reads CASSPPGRTGRGYTF.

This clone was seen many times. Sequencing ends 3 residues short of the CDR3 end; the germline J gene provides the rest. The V gene is TRBV20-1, the J gene TRBJ1-1; D unclear. V gave up 6 bases and J gave up 1 base, with 9 bases separating them. Per germline, CDR1 DFQATT and CDR2 SNEGSKA (reference sequence). This CDR3 region has 12 residues. This CDR3 reads CSASRENTEAFF. The CDR3 DNA, read in part, is TGCAGTGCAAGCCGTGAGAACACTGAA.

This clone is medium-sized. The read gets to within 3 residues of the CDR3 end, and the germline J gene fills in the rest. The chain combines TRBV6-2 or TRBV6-3 with TRBJ2-5, with 11 bases lining up with TRBD2. Looked up from germline, CDR1 is MNHEY and CDR2 is SVGEGT. CDR3 length: 16 residues. V was pared by 2 bases and J by 5 bases, with 7 bases of the junction left unmatched. This CDR3 reads CASSYAPSGGLETQYF. CDR3 DNA, as far as it was read: TGTGCCAGCAGTTACGCCCCTAGCGGGGGGCTGGAGACC.

This clone was seen more than once but under ten times. The missing CDR3 end, 3 residues past where the read stops, is filled in from the germline J gene. V and J are TRBV30 and TRBJ2-6; D is unclear. The CDR3 runs to 14 residues. The ends were cut back, 2 bases at V and 0 bases at J, with 5 bases in the middle. The V gene's germline CDR1 is GTSNPN and CDR2 SVGIG (reference sequence). This CDR3 is CAWSQNSGANVLTF. Incomplete CDR3 DNA: TGTGCCTGGAGTCAGAACTCTGGGGCCAACGTC.

This clone was observed a handful of times. The CDR3 goes on 3 residues after the read ends, and that part is filled in from the germline J gene. J is TRBJ1-5 and V is TRBV7-2; TRBD1 matches at 9 bases. The CDR3 contains 15 residues. V shed 5 bases and J 2 bases; nucleotides not matched to a gene: 4. Germline V lookup: CDR1 SGHTA, CDR2 FQGNSA. The CDR3 bases that were read are TGTGCCAGCAGCGCATGGACAGGGGGCAATCAGCCC. It is translated as CASSAWTGGNQP. The entire CDR3 protein is CASSAWTGGNQPQHF.

This clone was seen a handful of times. The observed sequence ends 3 residues before the CDR3 terminus, with the missing tail filled in from the germline J gene. The chain joins TRBV7-9 to TRBJ1-1; D might be TRBD1 (6 bases). This CDR3 has 15 amino acids. Germline CDR1 SEHNR, CDR2 FQNEAQ (reference sequence). V was pared by 5 bases and J by 3 bases, with 16 bases between. The CDR3 loop is CASSPGAGADTEAFF. The CDR3 DNA, read in part, is TGTGCCAGCAGCCCCGGGGCAGGGGCGGACACTGAA.

As regards this clone: The read finishes 3 residues shy of the CDR3 end, and the germline J gene is used to complete it. V gene TRBV6-1 combines with J gene TRBJ2-1, with TRBD1 as a possible D gene (5 bases). This CDR3 region has 15 residues. Germline V lookup: CDR1 MNHNS, CDR2 SASEGT. V dropped 4 bases and J dropped 4 bases, with 14 bases sitting between them. The CDR3 loop is CASSGQGAGYNEQFF. Incomplete CDR3 DNA: TGTGCCAGCAGTGGCCAAGGGGCCGGATACAATGAG.

Details on this clone: The read stops 3 residues short of the end of the CDR3; the missing end is completed from the germline J gene. This chain links TRBV6-2 or TRBV6-3 with TRBJ1-3; 7 bases are shared with TRBD1. Germline V CDR1 and CDR2: MNHEY, SVGEGT. The CDR3 runs 16 residues. V lost 2 bases to trimming and J lost 2 bases; unmatched junction nucleotides: 6. The sequenced part of the CDR3 DNA is TGTGCCAGCAGTTACGTCCAGGGGGGTGCTGGAAACACC. Protein: CASSYVQGGAGNT. The full CDR3 is CASSYVQGGAGNTIYF.

On this clone itself: The read halts 3 residues ahead of the CDR3 end, with the missing end drawn from the germline J gene. The gene calls are TRBV30 and TRBJ1-2, with 10 bases lining up with TRBD1. Germline CDR1 and CDR2: GTSNPN and SVGIG (reference sequence). The CDR3 sequence is 15 residues long. The sequenced CDR3 bases are TGTGCCTGGAGTGTAGATGGGACAGGGGTATCGGGC. It translates to CAWSVDGTGVSG. The CDR3, in full, reads CAWSVDGTGVSGYTF.

This clone was counted at least ten times. The read gets to within 3 residues of the CDR3 end, and the germline J gene fills in the rest. This chain joins TRBV4-1 and TRBJ2-5; D unresolved. Germline CDR1 and CDR2: MGHRA and YSYEKL. The CDR3 runs 15 residues. The germline V and J ends were trimmed by 0 bases and 1 base, with 9 bases remaining between them. The sequenced part of the CDR3 DNA is TGCGCCAGCAGCCAAGACGCGTCTCGCCAAGAGACC. Encoded protein: CASSQDASRQET. In full, the CDR3 reads CASSQDASRQETQYF.